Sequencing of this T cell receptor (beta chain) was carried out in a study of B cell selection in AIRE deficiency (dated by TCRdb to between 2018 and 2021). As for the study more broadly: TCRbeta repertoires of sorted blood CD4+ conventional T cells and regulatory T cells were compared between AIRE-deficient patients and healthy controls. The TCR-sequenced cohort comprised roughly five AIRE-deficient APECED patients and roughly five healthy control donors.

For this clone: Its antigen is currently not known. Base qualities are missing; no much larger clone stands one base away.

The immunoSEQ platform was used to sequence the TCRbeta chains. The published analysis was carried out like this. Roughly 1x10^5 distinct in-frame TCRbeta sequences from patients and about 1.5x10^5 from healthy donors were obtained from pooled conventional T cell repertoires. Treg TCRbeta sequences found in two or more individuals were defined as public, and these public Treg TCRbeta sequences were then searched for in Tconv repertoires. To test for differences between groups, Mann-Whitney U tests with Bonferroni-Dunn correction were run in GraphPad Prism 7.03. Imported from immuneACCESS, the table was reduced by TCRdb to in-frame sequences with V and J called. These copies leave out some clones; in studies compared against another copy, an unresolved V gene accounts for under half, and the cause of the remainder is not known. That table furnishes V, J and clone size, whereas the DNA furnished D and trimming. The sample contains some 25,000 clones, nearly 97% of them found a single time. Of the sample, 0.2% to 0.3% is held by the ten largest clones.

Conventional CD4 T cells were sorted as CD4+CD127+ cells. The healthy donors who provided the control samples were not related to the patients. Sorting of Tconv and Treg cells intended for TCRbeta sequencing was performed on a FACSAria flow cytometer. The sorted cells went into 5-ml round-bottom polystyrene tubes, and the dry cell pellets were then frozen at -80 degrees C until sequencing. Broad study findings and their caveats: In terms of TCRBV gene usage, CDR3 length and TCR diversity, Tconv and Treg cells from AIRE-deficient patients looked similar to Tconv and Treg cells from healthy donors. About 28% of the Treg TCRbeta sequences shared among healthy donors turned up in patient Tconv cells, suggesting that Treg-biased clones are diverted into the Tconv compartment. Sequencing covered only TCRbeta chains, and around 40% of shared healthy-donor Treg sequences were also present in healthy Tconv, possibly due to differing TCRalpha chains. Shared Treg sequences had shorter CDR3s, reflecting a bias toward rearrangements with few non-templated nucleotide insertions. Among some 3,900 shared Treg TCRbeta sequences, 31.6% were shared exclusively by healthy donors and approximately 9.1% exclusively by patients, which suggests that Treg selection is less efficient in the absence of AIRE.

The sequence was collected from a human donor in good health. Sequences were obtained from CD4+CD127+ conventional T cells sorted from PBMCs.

The nucleotide sequence reads as follows: TGTGCCTTGGACAGGGAGAACACTGAAGCTTTCTTT. It is translated as CALDRENTEAFF. The receptor chain draws on TRBV30 and TRBJ1-1; 8 nucleotides in the junction match TRBD1. The CDR3, cysteine through phenylalanine, is 12 amino acids long. Only the CDR3 part of the read is kept: 36 bases, read in frame from the first base. CDR1 GTSNPN and CDR2 SVGIG were looked up in the germline V gene (reference sequence). The V end gives up 7 bases and the J end 1 base, leaving 2 bases in the junction not matched to a gene.